Shown below are 30 T cell receptor beta chains from a single sample sequenced in a study of regulatory T cells in long-lasting Graves disease. Regarding time point: newly diagnosed GD, antithyroid drugs for less than 3 months. From PBMCs, RNA was extracted and then used to make the TCR library. Through Arm-PCR of CDR3 regions and iRepertoire HTBI primers, TCR beta libraries were built. TCRdb re-called the multiplex PCR reads with MiXCR, one entry per CDR3 protein. The sample gives about 620,000 distinct CDR3 sequences, roughly 15% of which show up once; 18% is in the top ten. Another study also made use of these data, one on T cells in Graves' hyperthyroidism and ophthalmopathy.

Source: peripheral blood mononuclear cells (PBMCs), taken at new diagnosis, from a patient treated with antithyroid drugs. These receptors came from a woman aged 25 to 45 with Graves disease.

This clonotype was counted between two and nine times. The chain links TRBV15 to TRBJ2-3; a weak D match, TRBD2 (7 bases). V lost 5 bases and J lost 3, with 18 bases in between. CDR1 and CDR2 (germline): LNHNV, YYDKDF (reference sequence). This CDR3 is 16 amino acids long. CDR3 bases: TGTGCCACCAGCGTCCAAGTAGGGGGAGGGACAGATACGCAGTATTTT. Translation gives CATSVQVGGGTDTQYF. The whole variable domain, filled in from reference TRBV15 and TRBJ2-3, reads DAMVIQNPRYQVTQFGKPVTLSCSQTLNHNVMYWYQQKSSQAPKLLFHYYDKDFNNEADTPDNFQSRRPNTSFCFLDIRSPGLGDTAMYLCATSVQVGGGTDTQYFGPGTRLTVL.

This clonotype was counted only a few times. V and J are TRBV6-4 and TRBJ2-2; D is perhaps TRBD1 or TRBD2 (5 bases each). Germline CDR1 and CDR2: MRHNA and SNTAGT. Trimming cost V 6 bases and J 7 bases, with 12 bases left between them. The CDR3 covers 13 residues. The CDR3 spells CASSGARNGELFF. The CDR3 region has the DNA TGTGCCAGCAGCGGGGCCAGGAACGGGGAGCTGTTTTTT.

Many counts were recorded for this clonotype. This chain links TRBV5-1 with TRBJ2-7; 7 bases are a match to TRBD2. The CDR3 loop spans 17 amino acids. V shed 2 bases, J shed 3 bases, and the junction held 14 bases outside the gene matches. Germline V CDR1 and CDR2: SGHRS, YFSETQ. CDR3 amino acids: CASSFSPSGSGLYEQYF. As DNA, the CDR3 is TGCGCCAGCAGCTTCTCCCCCAGCGGTAGCGGGCTCTACGAGCAGTACTTC.

The chain couples TRBV6-2 or TRBV6-3 to TRBJ2-2; D could derive from TRBD1 or TRBD2 (5 bases each). This CDR3 spans 16 amino acids. Germline V gene sequence: CDR1 MNHEY, CDR2 SVGEGT. Trimming took off 7 bases at V and 5 bases at J, with 20 bases between the two ends. Here the CDR3 reads CASIRLRYGTTGELFF. For the CDR3, the DNA is TGTGCCAGCATTAGGCTTCGCTATGGGACGACCGGGGAGCTGTTTTTT.

The DNA for the CDR3 is TGTGCCATCAGCATGACTAGGGGGAGTAAAAACTACGAGCAGTACTTC. The encoded protein is CAISMTRGSKNYEQYF. This chain links TRBV10-3 with TRBJ2-7; D possibly uses TRBD1 or TRBD2 (6 bases each). V lost 6 bases to trimming and J lost 3 bases, with 21 bases between them. CDR1 is ENHRY, CDR2 SYGVKD, per germline. The length of the CDR3 is 16 residues.

This clonotype came up many times. The rearrangement links TRBV28 to TRBJ2-7, with D tentatively TRBD1 or TRBD2 (6 bases each). V dropped 3 bases and J dropped 5 bases, with 23 bases sitting between them. This CDR3 region has 17 residues. Germline V gene data show CDR1 as MDHEN and CDR2 as SYDVKM. The chain's CDR3 is CASSFFWGGGGQNEQYF. As DNA, the CDR3 is TGTGCCAGCAGTTTTTTTTGGGGAGGTGGGGGGCAGAACGAGCAGTACTTC.

This clonotype was seen just once. This may be a read error: a much more frequent sequence differs by one nucleotide. The chain recombines TRBV7-2 with TRBJ2-7; D remains unclear. The ends were cut back, 7 bases at V and 0 bases at J, with 13 bases in the middle. The CDR3 runs 14 residues. CDR1 and CDR2 from the germline V gene are SGHTA and FQGNSA. The CDR3 sequence: CASNFGQSSYEQYF. The CDR3 region has the DNA TGTGCCAGCAACTTCGGCCAGAGCTCCTACGAGCAGTACTTC.

J is TRBJ1-2 and V is TRBV5-6; D ambiguous. The CDR3 sequence is 13 residues long. Trimming took 0 bases from V and 6 from J, leaving 9 bases between them. Germline V CDR1 and CDR2: SGHDT, YYEEEE. The CDR3 loop is CASSLVALDGYTF. CDR3 coding DNA: TGTGCCAGCAGCTTGGTTGCCCTCGATGGCTACACCTTC.

This clonotype was seen many times. This chain uses TRBV29-1 with TRBJ1-1, with a weak D call TRBD1 (5 bases). Germline V gene lookup returns CDR1 SQVTM and CDR2 ANQGSEA. This CDR3 contains 13 residues. V dropped 4 bases and J dropped 11 bases, with 20 bases sitting between them. The CDR3 DNA follows: TGCAGCGTTGTGGGGGGGGTGGCTACCGCGGCTTTCTTT. It translates to CSVVGGVATAAFF.

This clonotype was seen a few times. The chain joins TRBV15 to TRBJ2-1; D possibly corresponds to TRBD2 (6 bases). V shed 0 bases and J shed 0 bases, with 9 bases lying between them. CDR1 LNHNV and CDR2 YYDKDF come from the germline V gene (reference sequence). The CDR3 sequence is 16 residues long. CDR3 sequence: CATSRDPTSSYNEQFF. The CDR3 region has the DNA TGTGCCACCAGCAGAGATCCGACTAGCTCCTACAATGAGCAGTTCTTC.

Note on this clonotype: A much more abundant neighbour one base away suggests this may be a read error. The chain carries TRBV20-1 and TRBJ2-1; TRBD2 matches 11 bases. From germline, CDR1 is DFQATT and CDR2 SNEGSKA (reference sequence). The CDR3 totals 14 residues. The V segment lost 3 bases and the J segment 12 bases; nucleotides outside the gene matches: 10. The CDR3 spells CSARGRLAGSGQFF. The CDR3 DNA reads TGCAGTGCTAGGGGGAGACTAGCGGGAAGTGGGCAGTTCTTC.

The chain uses TRBV5-1 and TRBJ1-5; D gene uncertain. The CDR3 sequence is 14 residues long. Germline V gene lookup returns CDR1 SGHRS and CDR2 YFSETQ. V lost 0 bases and J lost 5, with 9 bases in between. CDR3 sequence: CASSLETGDQPQHF. As DNA, the CDR3 is TGCGCCAGCAGCTTGGAGACCGGAGATCAGCCCCAGCATTTT.

This clonotype was detected ten times or more. This sequence joins TRBV20-1 and TRBJ2-3; maybe TRBD2 (6 bases). CDR3 length equals 13 residues. The germline CDR1 and CDR2 sequences are DFQATT and SNEGSKA (reference sequence). CDR3 sequence (DNA): TGCAGCGAAAGCGGGCGGGTTCAAGATACGCAGTATTTT. This encodes CSESGRVQDTQYF.

This clonotype was seen many times. The rearrangement links TRBV27 to TRBJ2-3, with 9 bases lining up with TRBD1. Germline lookup yields CDR1 MNHEY and CDR2 SMNVEV (reference sequence). The CDR3 totals 16 residues. V was pared by 5 bases and J by 5 bases, with 11 bases of the junction left unmatched. CDR3 amino acids: CASSTKTGGSRDTQYF. In nucleotides, the CDR3 is TGTGCCAGCAGTACCAAAACAGGGGGCTCTAGAGATACGCAGTATTTT.

This clonotype was recorded at least ten times. This chain uses TRBV12-3 or TRBV12-4 with TRBJ2-3; no firm D call. Between the trimmed V and J ends, which lost 3 bases and 6 bases, there was a span of 4 bases. The CDR3 has 11 residues. The CDR3 spells CASSFGDTQYF. In nucleotides, the CDR3 is TGTGCCAGCAGTTTCGGGGATACGCAGTATTTT.

As for this clonotype: A much larger clonotype is one base distant, so this may be a read error. The chain is built from TRBV11-2 and TRBJ2-1; tentative D call: TRBD1 (5 bases). The germline gives CDR1 SGHAT, CDR2 FQNNGV. This CDR3 has 14 residues. The CDR3 DNA is TGTGCCGGCAGCTTAGAAACCAGGGCATCCGAGCAGTTCTTC. Translating gives CAGSLETRASEQFF.

This clonotype was seen at least ten times. The chain uses TRBV28 and TRBJ2-7; D possibly matches TRBD1 or TRBD2 (6 bases each). The V and J ends lost 1 base and 4 bases respectively, with 11 bases between them. CDR3 length equals 14 residues. The V gene's germline CDR1 is MDHEN and CDR2 SYDVKM. Here the CDR3 reads CASSLSGARYEQYF. The CDR3, as DNA: TGTGCCAGCAGTTTATCGGGGGCGCGGTACGAGCAGTACTTC.

The chain couples TRBV7-3 to TRBJ2-3; D is unresolved. The CDR3 covers 15 residues. Germline values: CDR1 SGHTA, CDR2 FQGTGA. V gave up 5 bases and J gave up 1 base, with 13 bases separating them. The CDR3 region has the DNA TGTGCCAGCAGCCTCGACTCCCCCCGCACAGATACGCAGTATTTT. Translated, it gives CASSLDSPRTDTQYF.

This clonotype has ten or more counts. The gene calls are TRBV7-2 and TRBJ2-3, with D possibly matching TRBD1 (5 bases). V was pared by 5 bases and J by 2 bases, with 11 bases between. The CDR3 loop spans 14 amino acids. Per the germline V gene, CDR1 is SGHTA and CDR2 is FQGNSA. CDR3 nucleotides: TGTGCCAGCAGCAGGAAGGGGAACACAGATACGCAGTATTTT. Its protein product is CASSRKGNTDTQYF.

The J gene is TRBJ1-5, the V gene TRBV20-1; D not certain. Trimming took off 1 base at V and 4 bases at J, with 14 bases between the two ends. Germline values: CDR1 DFQATT, CDR2 SNEGSKA (reference sequence). The CDR3 length is 15 residues. The CDR3 loop is CSARVATPGNQPQHF. CDR3 sequence (DNA): TGCAGTGCTAGAGTTGCGACCCCCGGGAATCAGCCCCAGCATTTT.

This clonotype was found many times. This chain links TRBV2 with TRBJ2-5, with TRBD2 matching over 13 bases. Germline CDR1 reads SNHLY; CDR2 reads FYNNEI. This CDR3 spans 15 amino acids. V was clipped by 5 bases and J by 4 bases; unmatched bases: 4. CDR3: CASSWTSGSGETQYF. The CDR3 coding sequence is TGTGCCAGCAGTTGGACTAGCGGGAGCGGAGAGACCCAGTACTTC.

The chain uses TRBV18 and TRBJ2-2; 7 bases agree with TRBD1. The CDR3 covers 14 residues. Germline values: CDR1 KGHSH, CDR2 LQKENI. V trimming: 8 bases; J trimming: 2 bases; junction bases outside the gene matches: 5. The DNA of the CDR3 is TGTGCCAGCCCGGGACAGAGTAACACCGGGGAGCTGTTTTTT. Translated: CASPGQSNTGELFF.

This clonotype was detected ten times or more. V gene TRBV28 combines with J gene TRBJ2-3; D gene uncertain. The CDR3 sequence is 11 residues long. V lost 3 bases and J 5 bases, leaving 3 bases between the germline ends. Germline CDR1 reads MDHEN; CDR2 reads SYDVKM. The DNA of the CDR3 is TGTGCCAGCAGTTTCCAAGATACGCAGTATTTT. It codes for CASSFQDTQYF.

Ten or more counts support this clonotype. The V gene is TRBV7-9, the J gene TRBJ1-3; TRBD1 is a possible D gene (6 bases). CDR1 is SEHNR and CDR2 is FQNEAQ in the germline V gene (reference sequence). V lost 3 bases to trimming and J lost 5 bases, with 11 bases between them. This CDR3 spans 14 amino acids. The DNA of the CDR3 is TGTGCCAGCAGCTTGTATGGGGGCAGAAACACCATATATTTT. Amino acid sequence: CASSLYGGRNTIYF.

V gene TRBV5-6 combines with J gene TRBJ2-7; possibly TRBD1 or TRBD2 for D (6 bases each). CDR1 is SGHDT and CDR2 is YYEEEE in the germline V gene. The V end lost 4 bases, the J end lost 1 base, and 18 bases lay between the germline ends. This CDR3 spans 16 amino acids. The DNA of the CDR3 is TGTGCCAGCAGCCGTTGGGGGGCTGCTATGTCCTACGAGCAGTACTTC. This sequence encodes CASSRWGAAMSYEQYF.

This clonotype was seen repeatedly, ten times or more. The chain joins TRBV28 to TRBJ2-1; TRBD2 aligns across 15 bases. Trimming took 3 bases from V and 7 from J; bases not matched to a gene: 10. CDR3 length: 18 amino acids. Germline CDR1 and CDR2: MDHEN and SYDVKM. CDR3 DNA sequence: TGTGCCAGCAGTTTCTTAAAGGTTGGGACTAGCGGGAGGAATGAGCAGTTCTTC. Amino acids: CASSFLKVGTSGRNEQFF. Combining the CDR3 with reference TRBV28 and TRBJ2-1 gives the whole variable domain DVKVTQSSRYLVKRTGEKVFLECVQDMDHENMFWYRQDPGLGLRLIYFSYDVKMKEKGDIPEGYSVSREKKERFSLILESASTNQTSMYLCASSFLKVGTSGRNEQFFGPGTRLTVL.

Comments on this clonotype: One end of the junction is discordant with germline, which a read error may explain. This chain connects TRBV10-1 to TRBJ2-2, with 8 bases lining up with TRBD2. The CDR3 extends over 11 amino acids. Germline CDR1 is WNHNN and CDR2 is SYGVQD (reference sequence). CDR3 in amino acids: CASSDGGGLFF. The CDR3 DNA sequence: TGCGCCAGCAGTGACGGGGGGGGGCTGTTTTTT.

This clonotype was seen more than once but under ten times. The J gene is TRBJ2-7, the V gene TRBV20-1; 11 bases agree with TRBD2. Germline trimming cut 0 bases from V and 4 bases from J; bases unmatched to any gene: 23. The germline V gene has CDR1 DFQATT and CDR2 SNEGSKA (reference sequence). This CDR3 region has 21 residues. The CDR3 spells CSARDEGKRTSRLAGGYEQYF. CDR3 sequence (DNA): TGCAGTGCTAGAGATGAGGGGAAACGGACGTCGCGGCTAGCGGGAGGTTACGAGCAGTACTTC.

This clonotype was picked up many times. The gene calls are TRBV5-1 and TRBJ1-1, with D unclear. Trimming cost V 0 bases and J 6 bases, with 18 bases left between them. Germline V gene lookup returns CDR1 SGHRS and CDR2 YFSETQ. This CDR3 comprises 16 residues. In DNA form, the CDR3 reads TGCGCCAGCAGCTTGGTGGCAAGCCACTTCTACGCTGAAGCTTTCTTT. It yields the protein CASSLVASHFYAEAFF.

This clonotype was seen more than once but under ten times. V gene TRBV6-1 combines with J gene TRBJ1-5, with 7 bases that match TRBD1. The CDR3 has 14 amino acids. V lost 4 bases to trimming and J lost 5 bases; unmatched junction nucleotides: 5. Germline V lookup: CDR1 MNHNS, CDR2 SASEGT. CDR3 region: CASSVQGKDQPQHF. In DNA, the CDR3 is TGTGCCAGCAGTGTACAGGGGAAGGATCAGCCCCAGCATTTT.